This passage covers 3 T cell receptor beta chains from one sample sequenced in a study of cytomegalovirus exposure and HLA in healthy donors. The PCR employed 60 Vbeta primers together with 13 Jbeta primers. Method: immunoSEQ multiplex PCR; TCRdb's copy keeps in-frame clones and lacks some. The sample lists 65,000 to 90,000 clones, about two thirds occurring once. Specimen: PBMCs. These TCRs come from a woman aged 40 to 50 in good health and CMV-seropositive.

The rearrangement uses TRBV29-1 and TRBJ2-7; 7 bases match TRBD1. The CDR3 totals 13 residues. The germline CDR1 and CDR2 sequences are SQVTM and ANQGSEA. V gave up 6 bases and J gave up 6 bases; unmatched junction bases: 11. CDR3 nucleotides: TGCAGCGTGGACGACGGACAGGAAGGCGAGCAGTACTTC. Its protein product is CSVDDGQEGEQYF.

The chain has TRBV4-1 and TRBJ2-5; D unclear. Trimming removed 0 bases from V and 5 bases from J, with 10 bases in between. This CDR3 spans 14 amino acids. Germline CDR1 MGHRA, CDR2 YSYEKL. The CDR3 nucleotides read TGCGCCAGCAGCCAAGAAACCAGAGCGGAGACCCAGTACTTC. Residues: CASSQETRAETQYF.

This chain connects TRBV5-1 to TRBJ2-3, with unresolved D. The CDR3 spans 15 residues. V lost 0 bases to trimming and J lost 4 bases, with 12 bases between them. Per the germline V gene, CDR1 is SGHRS and CDR2 is YFSETQ. The CDR3 DNA follows: TGCGCCAGCAGCTTGGCCCCAGGTGTGCCAGATACGCAGTATTTT. Translation gives CASSLAPGVPDTQYF. Full variable domain (missing parts from reference TRBV5-1 and TRBJ2-3): KAGVTQTPRYLIKTRGQQVTLSCSPISGHRSVSWYQQTPGQGLQFLFEYFSETQRNKGNFPGRFSGRQFSNSRSEMNVSTLELGDSALYLCASSLAPGVPDTQYFGPGTRLTVL.